One sample yielded the 32 T cell receptor beta chains listed below, sequenced in a study of shared clonotypes between healthy human individuals. The repertoire was sequenced with immunoSEQ multiplex PCR; TCRdb's copy has only in-frame clones and lacks some. This table holds around 1.5 million clones, roughly 98% found once. The sample was naive CD4+ T cells sorted from blood. The subset here: CD45RA+ positively selected. The receptors were gathered from a man aged 30-40 years in good health.

J is TRBJ1-4 and V is TRBV5-1, with 7 bases lining up with TRBD1. The CDR3 is made up of 16 amino acids. Trimming removed 1 base from V and 3 bases from J; junction bases left unmatched: 6. Germline V CDR1 and CDR2: SGHRS, YFSETQ. CDR3 DNA: TGCGCCAGCAGCTTGAGGGGGCGAGGGTCTAATGAAAAACTGTTTTTT. It is translated as CASSLRGRGSNEKLFF. The full variable domain, with the rest looked up from reference TRBV5-1 and TRBJ1-4, is KAGVTQTPRYLIKTRGQQVTLSCSPISGHRSVSWYQQTPGQGLQFLFEYFSETQRNKGNFPGRFSGRQFSNSRSEMNVSTLELGDSALYLCASSLRGRGSNEKLFFGSGTQLSVL.

The chain is built from TRBV5-4 and TRBJ1-2; TRBD1 matches at 10 bases. Trimming cost V 4 bases and J 4 bases; bases outside gene matches: 1. CDR1 is SGHNT, CDR2 YYREEE, per germline (reference sequence). CDR3 size: 13 residues. The CDR3 sequence: CASSGDRGYGYTF. DNA of the CDR3: TGTGCCAGCAGCGGGGACAGGGGCTATGGCTACACCTTC.

J is TRBJ2-1 and V is TRBV6-5, with 12 bases lining up with TRBD2. The V gene end was trimmed by 8 bases and the J gene end by 3 bases; junction bases not matched to a gene: 5. The CDR3 extends over 15 amino acids. In germline, CDR1 is MNHEY, CDR2 SVGAGI. The CDR3 DNA is TGTGCCAGCGCTAGCGGGAGGGCCCACTACAATGAGCAGTTCTTC. Translating gives CASASGRAHYNEQFF.

The rearrangement links TRBV5-4 to TRBJ2-2, with TRBD1 matching over 10 bases. Germline V gene lookup returns CDR1 SGHNT and CDR2 YYREEE (reference sequence). After removal of 4 bases from V and 6 bases from J, the junction contained 9 bases not matched to a gene. The CDR3 has 16 amino acids. This CDR3 is CASSRTGQGGPGELFF. Here the CDR3 DNA reads TGTGCCAGCAGCCGCACCGGACAGGGGGGTCCCGGGGAGCTGTTTTTT.

The chain employs TRBV7-9 and TRBJ2-7, with a tentative D call TRBD1 (6 bases). Trimming removed 3 bases at V and 6 bases at J, with 21 bases between. The CDR3 sequence is 16 residues long. Germline CDR1 is SEHNR and CDR2 is FQNEAQ (reference sequence). In DNA form, the CDR3 reads TGTGCCAGCAGCTTCCCCCCGACCGGCAGGGGCGGCGAGCAGTACTTC. Amino acids: CASSFPPTGRGGEQYF.

J is TRBJ1-5 and V is TRBV6-6; D might be TRBD1 (6 bases). V shed 5 bases and J shed 3 bases, with 11 bases lying between them. The CDR3 is made up of 14 amino acids. Germline values: CDR1 MNHNY, CDR2 SVGAGI (reference sequence). The CDR3 protein is CASSTRQVNQPQHF. The CDR3 nucleotides read TGTGCCAGCAGTACAAGACAGGTCAATCAGCCCCAGCATTTT.

The rearrangement links TRBV2 to TRBJ2-1; D gene ambiguous. V lost 5 bases, J lost 7 bases, and 12 bases lay in between. Germline V lookup: CDR1 SNHLY, CDR2 FYNNEI. This CDR3 is built from 13 residues. The CDR3: CASSRLGLNEQFF. The CDR3 nucleotides read TGTGCCAGCAGTCGTCTAGGGCTGAATGAGCAGTTCTTC.

The chain joins TRBV4-2 to TRBJ2-7; D is undetermined. This CDR3 is 13 amino acids long. Between the trimmed V and J ends, which lost 4 bases and 0 bases, there was a span of 7 bases. Germline CDR1 and CDR2: LGHNA and YNFKEQ. In DNA, the CDR3 is TGTGCCAGCAGCCTAAAAGGCTCCTACGAGCAGTACTTC. Its protein is CASSLKGSYEQYF.

This chain links TRBV6-5 with TRBJ2-3; TRBD1 might be the D (5 bases). The CDR3 contains 14 residues. Trimming shortened V by 2 bases and J by 4 bases, and 10 bases separated the two germline ends. Germline V lookup: CDR1 MNHEY, CDR2 SVGAGI. CDR3 sequence: CASSYTPGSDTQYF. CDR3 DNA sequence: TGTGCCAGCAGTTACACCCCAGGGTCAGATACGCAGTATTTT.

This rearrangement joins TRBV9 to TRBJ2-2; 12 bases map to TRBD2. This CDR3 has 15 amino acids. CDR1 and CDR2 (germline): SGDLS, YYNGEE. V trimming: 6 bases; J trimming: 5 bases; junction bases outside the gene matches: 5. The CDR3 DNA reads as TGTGCCAGCACTCCACTAGCGGGAGGTACCGGGGAGCTGTTTTTT. It translates to CASTPLAGGTGELFF.

Concerning this clone itself: The same CDR3 also results from other DNA sequences found in this sample. J is TRBJ2-7 and V is TRBV2; D uncertain. The CDR3 covers 12 residues. Between the trimmed V and J ends, which lost 7 bases and 0 bases, there was a span of 7 bases. The germline CDR1 and CDR2 sequences are SNHLY and FYNNEI. The CDR3 DNA follows: TGTGCCAGCAAGGGCAGCTCCTACGAGCAGTACTTC. Encoded protein: CASKGSSYEQYF.

In its sample, this clone was seen once. The rearrangement links TRBV5-1 to TRBJ2-5, with 7 bases fitting TRBD1. Germline V gene data show CDR1 as SGHRS and CDR2 as YFSETQ. V lost 4 bases, J lost 13 bases, and 10 bases stayed unmatched. CDR3 length: 12 residues. In DNA form, the CDR3 reads TGCGCCAGCAGCGAACAGGGGACGCCGGCGTACTTC. Translated: CASSEQGTPAYF.

The chain links TRBV5-4 to TRBJ2-3, with 9 bases matching TRBD2. J was trimmed by 2 bases and V by 3 bases; bases with no gene match: 4. Germline CDR1 is SGHNT and CDR2 is YYREEE (reference sequence). The CDR3 extends over 15 amino acids. The CDR3 is CASSSRTSATDTQYF. The CDR3 DNA reads TGTGCCAGCAGCTCAAGGACTAGCGCCACAGATACGCAGTATTTT.

The gene calls are TRBV14 and TRBJ2-1; 7 bases fit TRBD1. V lost 2 bases to trimming and J lost 0 bases; unmatched junction nucleotides: 4. The V gene's germline CDR1 is SGHDN and CDR2 FVKESK. The CDR3 contains 16 residues. The CDR3 coding sequence is TGTGCCAGCAGCCAATTGACAGGGCGCTCCTACAATGAGCAGTTCTTC. Protein sequence: CASSQLTGRSYNEQFF.

This rearrangement joins TRBV6-5 to TRBJ2-7, with 7 bases identical to TRBD2. Germline-derived CDR1 and CDR2 are MNHEY and SVGAGI. Losses at the gene ends were 5 bases for V and 4 bases for J; bases not matched to a gene: 11. The CDR3 covers 15 residues. The CDR3 bases are TGTGCCAGCAGTCAACCCGGTGGGAGGGTTTACGAGCAGTACTTC. Its translation: CASSQPGGRVYEQYF.

The chain couples TRBV5-1 to TRBJ2-7, with TRBD1 matching over 10 bases. V was pared by 7 bases and J by 7 bases, with 11 bases of the junction left unmatched. The CDR3 totals 14 residues. Germline V gene lookup returns CDR1 SGHRS and CDR2 YFSETQ. The CDR3 nucleotides read TGCGCCAGCGAGAGATCCGGGACAGGGGAGGAGCAGTACTTC. Protein: CASERSGTGEEQYF.

The CDR3 DNA reads TGTGCCAGCAGCGTTATTTCTGGGACAGGAGCTGGAAACACCATATATTTT. Its translation is CASSVISGTGAGNTIYF. V is TRBV9 and J is TRBJ1-3; 8 bases line up with TRBD1. The junction had 9 bases not matched to a gene; V was cut back by 2 bases and J by 2 bases. Germline V gives CDR1 SGDLS, CDR2 YYNGEE. The CDR3 covers 17 residues.

The chain recombines TRBV7-3 with TRBJ2-1, with D maybe TRBD2 (5 bases). Germline V gene lookup returns CDR1 SGHTA and CDR2 FQGTGA. V was shortened by 2 bases and J by 4 bases, with 9 bases between the two germline ends. The CDR3 extends over 14 amino acids. The CDR3 is CASSLRTAYNEQFF. CDR3 DNA sequence: TGTGCCAGCAGCTTACGGACTGCGTACAATGAGCAGTTCTTC.

The V and J genes are TRBV10-2 and TRBJ2-5; tentative D call: TRBD2 (5 bases). The CDR3 consists of 12 residues. Per the germline V gene, CDR1 is WSHSY and CDR2 is SAAADI. V was pared by 5 bases and J by 5 bases, with 9 bases between. CDR3 amino acids: CASSLARETQYF. The CDR3 nucleotides are TGCGCCAGCAGTCTAGCTAGGGAGACCCAGTACTTC.

The chain links TRBV7-6 to TRBJ1-5; D may be TRBD1 (5 bases). CDR1 is SGHVS and CDR2 is FNYEAQ in the germline V gene. V gave up 5 bases and J gave up 1 base, with 18 bases separating them. This CDR3 is built from 17 residues. Here the CDR3 DNA reads TGTGCCAGCAGCCCCAGGTCGGGGGTTGAGAGCAATCAGCCCCAGCATTTT. It is translated as CASSPRSGVESNQPQHF.

The V and J genes are TRBV2 and TRBJ2-1; 9 bases match TRBD1. Losses at the gene ends were 5 bases for V and 7 bases for J; bases not matched to a gene: 9. The CDR3 covers 15 residues. Germline lookup yields CDR1 SNHLY and CDR2 FYNNEI. The CDR3, as DNA: TGTGCCAGCAGTCCCCGGGACAGGGTGGGGAATGAGCAGTTCTTC. It encodes CASSPRDRVGNEQFF.

The rearrangement uses TRBV5-1 and TRBJ2-2; possible D gene TRBD2, 6 bases. Germline V gives CDR1 SGHRS, CDR2 YFSETQ. V was trimmed by 3 bases and J by 7 bases, leaving 16 bases between them. This CDR3 is built from 15 residues. CDR3 sequence reads: CASSSGGPSVGELFF. Here the CDR3 DNA reads TGCGCCAGCAGCTCCGGAGGGCCTAGCGTCGGGGAGCTGTTTTTT.

The V and J genes are TRBV5-1 and TRBJ2-3; D is uncertain. Germline-derived CDR1 and CDR2 are SGHRS and YFSETQ. The V gene lost 6 bases and the J gene lost 1 base, with 18 bases spanning the gap. This CDR3 contains 16 residues. The CDR3 DNA is TGCGCCAGCACCTATGGCGGTGCTCTTCGCACAGATACGCAGTATTTT. Encoded protein: CASTYGGALRTDTQYF.

This chain uses TRBV19 with TRBJ2-1, with D tentatively TRBD2 (6 bases). CDR1 is LNHDA, CDR2 SQIVND, per germline (reference sequence). Trimming shortened V by 4 bases and J by 1 base, and 8 bases separated the two germline ends. CDR3 length: 14 amino acids. The CDR3 DNA reads TGTGCCAGTAGTAGGGAGGTTTCCTACAATGAGCAGTTCTTC. As protein: CASSREVSYNEQFF.

This sequence joins TRBV29-1 and TRBJ2-5; the match to TRBD1 covers 10 bases. Germline-derived CDR1 and CDR2 are SQVTM and ANQGSEA. V shed 4 bases and J 5 bases; nucleotides not matched to a gene: 10. The CDR3 spans 15 residues. The DNA of the CDR3 is TGCAGCGTTGTGACCGGGACAGGGGTATGGGAGACCCAGTACTTC. It codes for CSVVTGTGVWETQYF.

V and J are TRBV6-5 and TRBJ2-3, with 10 bases lining up with TRBD2. The CDR3 runs to 16 residues. V gave up 4 bases and J gave up 9 bases; unmatched junction bases: 13. The V gene's germline CDR1 is MNHEY and CDR2 SVGAGI. CDR3 coding DNA: TGTGCCAGCAGTTTGACCTTAGCGGGAGGCCAACTCACGCAGTATTTT. Its translation: CASSLTLAGGQLTQYF.

In this sample, this clone turned up a few times. The chain employs TRBV6-1 and TRBJ1-1; possibly TRBD1 for D (6 bases). The ends were cut back, 7 bases at V and 6 bases at J, with 12 bases in the middle. CDR3 size: 12 residues. Per germline, CDR1 MNHNS and CDR2 SASEGT. This CDR3 is CASTLGHSEAFF. CDR3 DNA sequence: TGTGCCAGCACCTTGGGACACTCTGAAGCTTTCTTT.

The chain combines TRBV9 with TRBJ2-7; TRBD1 aligns across 10 bases. Germline V CDR1 and CDR2: SGDLS, YYNGEE. The CDR3 is 18 residues long. The J segment lost 2 bases and the V segment lost 3 bases, leaving 14 bases of the junction unmatched. The CDR3 sequence is CASSEDRGARAGTYEQYF. In DNA form, the CDR3 reads TGTGCCAGCAGCGAGGACAGGGGGGCGCGGGCTGGAACCTACGAGCAGTACTTC.

This rearrangement joins TRBV9 to TRBJ2-3; TRBD2 matches at 12 bases. Looked up from germline, CDR1 is SGDLS and CDR2 is YYNGEE. The V segment lost 0 bases and the J segment 1 base; nucleotides outside the gene matches: 6. The CDR3 runs 18 residues. CDR3 bases: TGTGCCAGCAGCGTAGCGACTAGCGGGGGAAAACGCACAGATACGCAGTATTTT. Translation: CASSVATSGGKRTDTQYF.

The chain recombines TRBV19 with TRBJ2-1, with 7 bases that match TRBD2. CDR1 LNHDA and CDR2 SQIVND come from the germline V gene (reference sequence). V trimming: 8 bases; J trimming: 2 bases; junction bases outside the gene matches: 3. This CDR3 is 13 amino acids long. CDR3 protein: CASSTSPYNEQFF. In nucleotides, the CDR3 is TGTGCCAGTTCGACTAGCCCCTACAATGAGCAGTTCTTC. Using reference TRBV19 and TRBJ2-1 for the parts outside the CDR3, the full variable domain is DGGITQSPKYLFRKEGQNVTLSCEQNLNHDAMYWYRQDPGQGLRLIYYSQIVNDFQKGDIAEGYSVSREKKESFPLTVTSAQKNPTAFYLCASSTSPYNEQFFGPGTRLTVL.

This sequence joins TRBV10-1 and TRBJ2-7; no clear D gene. There are 15 residues in the CDR3. Trimming took off 5 bases at V and 4 bases at J, with 18 bases between the two ends. Germline V CDR1 and CDR2: WNHNN, SYGVQD (reference sequence). The CDR3: CASSSGSMGRYEQYF. CDR3 coding DNA: TGCGCCAGCAGTTCTGGGTCAATGGGCCGGTACGAGCAGTACTTC.

This rearrangement joins TRBV5-1 to TRBJ2-3; D may match TRBD1 or TRBD2 (6 bases each). Looked up from germline, CDR1 is SGHRS and CDR2 is YFSETQ. This CDR3 has 18 residues. Trimming shortened V by 1 base and J by 6 bases, and 24 bases separated the two germline ends. The CDR3 here is CASSLYRGRGIGVDTQYF. The CDR3 DNA is TGCGCCAGCAGCTTGTACCGGGGGCGGGGTATAGGAGTTGATACGCAGTATTTT.